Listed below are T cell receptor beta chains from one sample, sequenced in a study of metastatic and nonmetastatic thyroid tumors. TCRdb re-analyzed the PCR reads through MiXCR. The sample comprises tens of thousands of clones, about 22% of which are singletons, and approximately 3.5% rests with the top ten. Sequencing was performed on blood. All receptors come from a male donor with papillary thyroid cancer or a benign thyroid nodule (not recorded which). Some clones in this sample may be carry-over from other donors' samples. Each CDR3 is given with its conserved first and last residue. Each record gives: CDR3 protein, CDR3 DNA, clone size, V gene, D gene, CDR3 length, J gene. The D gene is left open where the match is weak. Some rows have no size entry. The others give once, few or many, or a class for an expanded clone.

CDR3 protein: CASSLGSGNEQFF
CDR3 DNA: TGCGCCAGCAGCTTGGGATCGGGAAATGAGCAGTTCTTC
clone size: NA
V gene: TRBV5-1
D gene: NA
CDR3 length: 13
J gene: TRBJ2-1

CDR3 protein: CASRPGLRVYYYGYTF
CDR3 DNA: TGTGCCAGTCGCCCGGGACTGCGGGTTTATTACTATGGCTACACCTTC
clone size: NA
V gene: TRBV2
D gene: NA
CDR3 length: 16
J gene: TRBJ1-2

CDR3 protein: CASKTALAYNEQFF
CDR3 DNA: TGTGCCAGCAAAACAGCACTCGCTTACAATGAGCAGTTCTTC
clone size: many
V gene: TRBV12-3/TRBV12-4
D gene: NA
CDR3 length: 14
J gene: TRBJ2-1

CDR3 protein: CASSRVGSEGDEQFF
CDR3 DNA: TGTGCCAGCAGTAGGGTGGGGTCGGAGGGCGATGAGCAGTTCTTC
clone size: many
V gene: TRBV6-4
D gene: NA
CDR3 length: 15
J gene: TRBJ2-1

CDR3 protein: CASSLSTSGEWLTGELFF
CDR3 DNA: TGTGCCAGCAGCTTGTCAACTAGCGGGGAGTGGCTCACCGGGGAGCTGTTTTTT
clone size: few
V gene: TRBV5-4
D gene: TRBD2
CDR3 length: 18
J gene: TRBJ2-2

CDR3 protein: CASSLWGWRNSNQPQHF
CDR3 DNA: TGTGCCAGCAGTTTATGGGGGTGGAGGAATAGCAATCAGCCCCAGCATTTT
clone size: many
V gene: TRBV28
D gene: NA
CDR3 length: 17
J gene: TRBJ1-5

CDR3 protein: CASSQTGRFGANGYTF
CDR3 DNA: TGTGCCAGCAGCCAAACCGGTCGATTCGGGGCGAATGGCTACACCTTC
clone size: many
V gene: TRBV3-1
D gene: NA
CDR3 length: 16
J gene: TRBJ1-2

CDR3 protein: CAWKGPDTQYF
CDR3 DNA: TGTGCCTGGAAGGGACCCGATACGCAGTATTTT
clone size: NA
V gene: TRBV30
D gene: NA
CDR3 length: 11
J gene: TRBJ2-3

CDR3 protein: CASRVGGGYEQYF
CDR3 DNA: TGTGCCAGCAGGGTGGGAGGGGGCTACGAGCAGTACTTC
clone size: NA
V gene: TRBV2
D gene: NA
CDR3 length: 13
J gene: TRBJ2-7

CDR3 protein: CATSGVGPNTWELFF
CDR3 DNA: TGTGCCACTTCCGGTGTGGGTCCCAACACCTGGGAGCTATTTTTT
clone size: few
V gene: TRBV7-9
D gene: NA
CDR3 length: 15
J gene: TRBJ2-2

CDR3 protein: CASSQERQGTSGANVLTF
CDR3 DNA: TGTGCCAGCAGCCAAGAGCGACAGGGGACCTCTGGGGCCAACGTCCTGACTTTC
clone size: NA
V gene: TRBV14
D gene: TRBD1
CDR3 length: 18
J gene: TRBJ2-6

CDR3 protein: CASSWSGTSVGEQFF
CDR3 DNA: TGTGCCAGCAGCTGGAGCGGGACTAGCGTCGGTGAGCAGTTCTTC
clone size: NA
V gene: TRBV11-2
D gene: TRBD2
CDR3 length: 15
J gene: TRBJ2-1

CDR3 protein: CASSCLPTGNNSPLHF
CDR3 DNA: TGTGCCAGCAGCTGTCTCCCTACAGGAAATAATTCACCCCTCCACTTT
clone size: few
V gene: TRBV11-2
D gene: NA
CDR3 length: 16
J gene: TRBJ1-6

CDR3 protein: CSARDSGGPTDTQYF
CDR3 DNA: TGCAGTGCTAGAGATAGTGGCGGGCCCACAGATACGCAGTATTTT
clone size: many
V gene: TRBV20-1
D gene: NA
CDR3 length: 15
J gene: TRBJ2-3

CDR3 protein: CASRRTGNYGYTF
CDR3 DNA: TGTGCCAGCAGGCGGACAGGGAACTATGGCTACACCTTC
clone size: NA
V gene: TRBV6-1
D gene: TRBD1
CDR3 length: 13
J gene: TRBJ1-2

CDR3 protein: CASATRIANYGYTF
CDR3 DNA: TGTGCCAGTGCCACACGGATTGCTAACTATGGCTACACCTTC
clone size: once
V gene: TRBV18
D gene: NA
CDR3 length: 14
J gene: TRBJ1-2

CDR3 protein: CASSLEPNTGELFF
CDR3 DNA: TGCGCCAGCAGCTTGGAACCGAACACCGGGGAGCTGTTTTTT
clone size: few
V gene: TRBV5-1
D gene: NA
CDR3 length: 14
J gene: TRBJ2-2

CDR3 protein: CASKTGALYGYTF
CDR3 DNA: TGTGCCAGCAAGACAGGGGCTTTGTATGGCTACACCTTC
clone size: many
V gene: TRBV6-1
D gene: TRBD1
CDR3 length: 13
J gene: TRBJ1-2

CDR3 protein: CSLGQGLTYEQYF
CDR3 DNA: TGCAGTCTTGGACAGGGACTTACCTACGAGCAGTACTTC
clone size: NA
V gene: TRBV20-1
D gene: TRBD1
CDR3 length: 13
J gene: TRBJ2-7

CDR3 protein: CASSPNSGMEINDQFF
CDR3 DNA: TGTGCCAGCAGTCCAAACAGCGGGATGGAGATCAATGATCAGTTCTTC
clone size: NA
V gene: TRBV12-3/TRBV12-4
D gene: TRBD2
CDR3 length: 16
J gene: TRBJ2-1

CDR3 protein: CSASDRPSYNEQFF
CDR3 DNA: TGCAGTGCTAGTGACAGACCATCCTACAATGAGCAGTTCTTC
clone size: many
V gene: TRBV20-1
D gene: NA
CDR3 length: 14
J gene: TRBJ2-1

CDR3 protein: CASTRLGEQYF
CDR3 DNA: TGTGCCAGCACCCGTCTAGGCGAGCAGTACTTC
clone size: NA
V gene: TRBV12-3/TRBV12-4
D gene: NA
CDR3 length: 11
J gene: TRBJ2-7

CDR3 protein: CASSGSHSRYEQYF
CDR3 DNA: TGTGCCAGCAGTGGCTCCCATTCCCGCTACGAGCAGTACTTC
clone size: NA
V gene: TRBV6-1
D gene: NA
CDR3 length: 14
J gene: TRBJ2-7

CDR3 protein: CASSVPETGELFF
CDR3 DNA: TGTGCCAGCAGCGTTCCAGAGACCGGGGAGCTGTTTTTT
clone size: many
V gene: TRBV7-3
D gene: NA
CDR3 length: 13
J gene: TRBJ2-2

CDR3 protein: CASSPSRVYNEKLFF
CDR3 DNA: TGCGCCAGCAGCCCAAGCAGGGTTTATAATGAAAAACTGTTTTTT
clone size: many
V gene: TRBV5-1
D gene: NA
CDR3 length: 15
J gene: TRBJ1-4

CDR3 protein: CSARVRGTGARNYNSPLHF
CDR3 DNA: TGCAGTGCTAGAGTAAGGGGGACAGGAGCCCGTAACTATAATTCACCCCTCCACTTT
clone size: many
V gene: TRBV20-1
D gene: TRBD1
CDR3 length: 19
J gene: TRBJ1-6

CDR3 protein: CASSPGESNYGYTF
CDR3 DNA: TGTGCCAGCAGCCCCGGTGAATCGAACTATGGCTACACATTC
clone size: NA
V gene: TRBV5-5
D gene: NA
CDR3 length: 14
J gene: TRBJ1-2

CDR3 protein: CASSPTGTGVSQQYF
CDR3 DNA: TGTGCCAGCAGCCCAACCGGGACAGGGGTGTCCCAGCAGTACTTC
clone size: NA
V gene: TRBV13
D gene: TRBD1
CDR3 length: 15
J gene: TRBJ2-7

CDR3 protein: CASSYRPYSNQPQHF
CDR3 DNA: TGTGCCAGCAGTTACAGGCCTTATAGCAATCAGCCCCAGCATTTT
clone size: few
V gene: TRBV6-2/TRBV6-3
D gene: NA
CDR3 length: 15
J gene: TRBJ1-5

CDR3 protein: CASSSDGTSGSNEQFF
CDR3 DNA: TGTGCCAGCAGCTCCGACGGGACTAGCGGGAGCAATGAGCAGTTCTTC
clone size: NA
V gene: TRBV11-2
D gene: TRBD2
CDR3 length: 16
J gene: TRBJ2-1

CDR3 protein: CASSLRDPPLHF
CDR3 DNA: TGTGCCAGCAGTTTACGGGACCCCCCCCTACACTTT
clone size: NA
V gene: TRBV28
D gene: NA
CDR3 length: 12
J gene: TRBJ1-6

CDR3 protein: CASSFGVFYGYTF
CDR3 DNA: TGTGCCAGCAGTTTTGGGGTTTTCTATGGCTACACCTTC
clone size: few
V gene: TRBV27
D gene: NA
CDR3 length: 13
J gene: TRBJ1-2

CDR3 protein: CAWSDPGPRDIQYF
CDR3 DNA: TGTGCCTGGAGTGATCCAGGTCCGCGGGACATTCAGTACTTC
clone size: few
V gene: TRBV30
D gene: NA
CDR3 length: 14
J gene: TRBJ2-4

CDR3 protein: CSLRRGRETQYF
CDR3 DNA: TGCAGCTTACGCAGGGGGAGGGAGACCCAGTACTTC
clone size: many
V gene: TRBV20-1
D gene: NA
CDR3 length: 12
J gene: TRBJ2-5

CDR3 protein: CSALRGGGWTDTQYF
CDR3 DNA: TGCAGTGCTTTAAGGGGGGGTGGGTGGACAGATACGCAGTATTTT
clone size: many
V gene: TRBV20-1
D gene: NA
CDR3 length: 15
J gene: TRBJ2-3

CDR3 protein: CASTRGAYNSPLHF
CDR3 DNA: TGTGCCAGCACGAGGGGGGCCTATAATTCACCCCTCCACTTT
clone size: many
V gene: TRBV2
D gene: NA
CDR3 length: 14
J gene: TRBJ1-6

CDR3 protein: CASSLNDMNTEAFF
CDR3 DNA: TGTGCCAGCAGTTTGAACGACATGAACACTGAAGCTTTCTTT
clone size: few
V gene: TRBV28
D gene: NA
CDR3 length: 14
J gene: TRBJ1-1

CDR3 protein: CAWSVKAGNTIYF
CDR3 DNA: TGTGCCTGGAGTGTAAAGGCTGGAAACACCATATATTTT
clone size: NA
V gene: TRBV30
D gene: NA
CDR3 length: 13
J gene: TRBJ1-3

CDR3 protein: CASSFPRFVLREQYF
CDR3 DNA: TGTGCCAGCAGTTTTCCCCGTTTTGTACTAAGGGAGCAGTACTTC
clone size: few
V gene: TRBV28
D gene: NA
CDR3 length: 15
J gene: TRBJ2-7

CDR3 protein: CASSGFPSGANVLTF
CDR3 DNA: TGTGCCAGCTCAGGGTTCCCCTCTGGGGCCAACGTCCTGACTTTC
clone size: NA
V gene: TRBV6-1
D gene: NA
CDR3 length: 15
J gene: TRBJ2-6